The entry below gives a single T cell receptor (beta chain) sequence along with its context. Its antigen is unidentified. The data were produced by immunoSEQ multiplex PCR, yet TCRdb's version contains in-frame clones alone and is incomplete. The table shows about 300,000 clones, with 67% occurring only once. This sample was included in a study of cytotoxic CD8 clonotypes in ibrutinib-treated CLL. Notes on the study in general: Public clonotypes, rarely seen, contracted or held steady on treatment. Sampling times differed between sustained-remission and progressing patients. Clonality was elevated at ibrutinib response and had returned toward baseline at progression.

The V end was cut by 4 bases, the J end by 2 bases, with 14 bases between. Germline V gives CDR1 SGHDT, CDR2 YYEEEE. This CDR3 is 15 amino acids long. The chain couples TRBV5-6 to TRBJ2-3; D possibly corresponds to TRBD1 (5 bases). The clonotype originates from a human donor with chronic lymphocytic leukemia. Specimen: PBMCs, collected after 36 months of ibrutinib treatment. CDR3 sequence: CASSPLGAYTDTQYF. CDR3 sequence (DNA): TGTGCCAGCAGCCCTCTAGGGGCCTACACAGATACGCAGTATTTT.